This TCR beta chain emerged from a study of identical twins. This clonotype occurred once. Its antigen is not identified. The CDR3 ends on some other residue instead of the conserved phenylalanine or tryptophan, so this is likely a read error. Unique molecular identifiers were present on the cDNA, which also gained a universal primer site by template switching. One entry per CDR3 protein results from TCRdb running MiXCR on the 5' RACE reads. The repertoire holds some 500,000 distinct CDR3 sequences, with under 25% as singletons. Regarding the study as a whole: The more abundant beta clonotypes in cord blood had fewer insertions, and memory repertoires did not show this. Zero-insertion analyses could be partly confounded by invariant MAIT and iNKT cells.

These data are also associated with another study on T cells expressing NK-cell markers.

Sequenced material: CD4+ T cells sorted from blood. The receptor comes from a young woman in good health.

The CDR3: CASSLDGQTYGYTV. CDR3 in DNA: TGTGCCAGCAGCTTGGACGGACAGACCTATGGCTACACCGTC. This rearrangement joins TRBV5-5 to TRBJ1-2; possible D gene TRBD1, 6 bases. The CDR3 sequence is 14 residues long. Trimming removed 0 bases at V and 4 bases at J, with 10 bases between. CDR1 is SGHKS, CDR2 YYEKEE, per germline (reference sequence).